The TCR beta chain described here comes from a study of blood T cell repertoires in COVID-19. Study-level background: Acute and convalescent COVID-19 samples came from the United States, Italy and Spain. PBMCs, B-cell-depleted T cells, or T cells provided the cDNA or gDNA that made up the material.

This clone was counted once. In the source study's methods: Amplification of reference gene primers provided the estimated nucleated cell counts. The repertoire was sequenced with immunoSEQ multiplex PCR; TCRdb's copy has only in-frame clones and lacks some. V and J calls and clone size are given by that table; D and trimming were obtained from the DNA. The sample lists 80,000 to 130,000 clones; 80% to 95% were seen once. The CDR3 runs 12 residues. The germline V gene encodes CDR1 ENHRY and CDR2 SYGVKD. The ends were cut back, 8 bases at V and 5 bases at J, with 12 bases in the middle. Sequencing used peripheral blood. The chain joins TRBV10-3 to TRBJ2-5; possible D gene TRBD2, 5 bases. The source of this sequence is a man aged 55 to 70 with acute or convalescent COVID-19. The CDR3 region has the DNA TGTGCCATCGGGTCGGGGTTGGAGACCCAGTACTTC. Translated: CAIGSGLETQYF.